This paragraph covers one TCR beta chain sequence. Its antigen is not identified. Germline CDR1 and CDR2: LNHNV and YYDKDF (reference sequence). The CDR3 is made up of 13 amino acids. With V trimmed by 3 bases and J by 7 bases, 5 bases remained unmatched. Chemo-refractory metastatic non-small-cell lung cancer patients received focal radiation with ipilimumab CTLA-4 blockade. Some clones are missing from TCRdb's copy, which holds only in-frame ones; the method was immunoSEQ multiplex PCR. The sample lists tens of thousands of clones, just under 75% occurring once. This record belongs to a study of radiotherapy plus CTLA-4 blockade in lung cancer. The overall study: Disease control was present in roughly 29% of patients, and objective responses in more than 15%. General study points: TCR clones from tumors expanded in blood after radiotherapy plus ipilimumab. Alongside interferon-beta, early blood T cell clone dynamics were reportedly the best predictor of response.

This rearrangement joins TRBV15 to TRBJ1-1, with 7 bases lining up with TRBD1. This TCR came from a human donor with non-small cell lung cancer who had stable disease on radiotherapy plus ipilimumab. The specimen comprised peripheral blood, sampled from a patient treated with radiotherapy plus ipilimumab. The CDR3 here is CATSSTGVGEAFF. CDR3 in DNA: TGTGCCACCAGCAGTACAGGGGTAGGTGAAGCTTTCTTT.